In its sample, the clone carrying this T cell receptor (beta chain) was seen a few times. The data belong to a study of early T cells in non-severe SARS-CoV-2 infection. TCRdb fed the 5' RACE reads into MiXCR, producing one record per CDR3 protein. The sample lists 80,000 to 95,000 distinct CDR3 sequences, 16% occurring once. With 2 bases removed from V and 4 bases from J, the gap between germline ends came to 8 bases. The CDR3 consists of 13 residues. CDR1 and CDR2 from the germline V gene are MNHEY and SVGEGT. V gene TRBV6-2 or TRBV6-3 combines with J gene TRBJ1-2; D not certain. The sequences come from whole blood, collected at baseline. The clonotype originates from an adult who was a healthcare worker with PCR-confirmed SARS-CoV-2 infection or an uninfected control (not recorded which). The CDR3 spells CASSYRQSYGYTF. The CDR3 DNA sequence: TGTGCCAGCAGTTACAGGCAGAGCTATGGCTACACCTTC.